Shown below are 29 T cell receptor beta chains from a single sample sequenced in a study of radiotherapy plus CTLA-4 blockade in lung cancer (dated by TCRdb to 2016 to 2019). Library prep was done by the immunoSEQ multiplex PCR assay. Drawn from immuneACCESS, this table holds only the in-frame rearrangements with V and J called that TCRdb kept. Clones are partly lost; checked studies trace under half to an unresolved V gene and leave the rest unexplained. The sample table contains tens of thousands of clones; only one count was recorded for 70% to 85% of them. Jointly, the top ten make up 4% of the sample. The sample in question was peripheral blood, obtained from a patient treated with radiotherapy plus ipilimumab. The receptor source for this set is a human donor with non-small cell lung cancer who had a partial response to radiotherapy plus ipilimumab.

The rearrangement links TRBV6-5 to TRBJ2-1, with D perhaps matching TRBD1 (6 bases). The CDR3 spans 13 residues. Germline assignment: CDR1 MNHEY and CDR2 SVGAGI. Trimming left V 0 bases short and J 7 bases short, with 7 bases between. DNA for the CDR3: TGTGCCAGCAGTTACTCGGGGGCGAATGAGCAGTTCTTC. Protein sequence: CASSYSGANEQFF.

The V gene is TRBV7-9, the J gene TRBJ2-1; a possible D gene is TRBD1 (6 bases). CDR3 length: 16 residues. Trimming took off 5 bases at V and 0 bases at J, with 14 bases between the two ends. The germline V gene encodes CDR1 SEHNR and CDR2 FQNEAQ (reference sequence). The CDR3 nucleotides read TGTGCCAGCAGCAGACGCAGGGGTAGCTCCTACAATGAGCAGTTCTTC. This translates into CASSRRRGSSYNEQFF.

This clone was found a few times. The J gene is TRBJ2-7, the V gene TRBV29-1; 8 bases map to TRBD2. CDR3 size: 13 residues. Per germline, CDR1 SQVTM and CDR2 ANQGSEA. V lost 5 bases to trimming and J lost 6 bases; unmatched junction nucleotides: 9. CDR3 in amino acids: CSVRAGGGLEQYF. The DNA for the CDR3 is TGCAGCGTTCGTGCCGGGGGGGGGCTCGAGCAGTACTTC.

A few counts support this clone. This chain links TRBV4-3 with TRBJ2-7; 12 bases are shared with TRBD1. Germline assignment: CDR1 LGHNA and CDR2 YSLEER. The CDR3 loop spans 15 amino acids. V trimming: 0 bases; J trimming: 4 bases; junction bases outside the gene matches: 1. The CDR3 loop reads CASSQEGQGAYEQYF. The CDR3 bases are TGCGCCAGCAGCCAAGAGGGACAGGGGGCTTACGAGCAGTACTTC.

J is TRBJ1-1 and V is TRBV7-8; D gene unclear. CDR1 is SGHVS, CDR2 FQNEAQ, per germline. Trimming shortened V by 1 base and J by 0 bases, and 15 bases separated the two germline ends. The CDR3 totals 17 residues. The CDR3 coding sequence is TGTGCCAGCAGCTTAGGGGCTCAGGCGTACATGAACACTGAAGCTTTCTTT. It is translated as CASSLGAQAYMNTEAFF.

The gene calls are TRBV4-3 and TRBJ2-5; weak D call: TRBD1 (6 bases). Trimming pared 5 bases from V and 2 bases from J, leaving 9 bases between. Germline CDR1 and CDR2: LGHNA and YSLEER. The CDR3 sequence is 13 residues long. CDR3 residues: CASSVDSQETQYF. CDR3 sequence (DNA): TGCGCCAGCAGCGTGGACAGTCAAGAGACCCAGTACTTC.

This chain uses TRBV5-3 with TRBJ1-4; no clear D. TRBV5-3 is an ORF, and what it does is uncertain. V shed 4 bases and J shed 5 bases, with 18 bases lying between them. CDR3 length equals 16 residues. The CDR3 loop reads CARSNQKWQLNEKLFF. The CDR3 DNA reads TGTGCCAGAAGCAACCAAAAGTGGCAGTTAAATGAAAAACTGTTTTTT.

This rearrangement joins TRBV5-1 to TRBJ2-5; 8 nucleotides match TRBD2. Trimming at V came to 0 bases and at J to 3 bases, leaving 7 bases not matched to a gene. Per the germline V gene, CDR1 is SGHRS and CDR2 is YFSETQ. The CDR3 extends over 16 amino acids. The CDR3 sequence: CASSLDTGGPKETQYF. The CDR3 nucleotides read TGCGCCAGCAGCTTGGATACGGGGGGGCCCAAAGAGACCCAGTACTTC. The complete variable domain, with remaining parts taken from reference TRBV5-1 and TRBJ2-5, reads KAGVTQTPRYLIKTRGQQVTLSCSPISGHRSVSWYQQTPGQGLQFLFEYFSETQRNKGNFPGRFSGRQFSNSRSEMNVSTLELGDSALYLCASSLDTGGPKETQYFGPGTRLLVL.

In its sample, this clone was seen a few times. The chain joins TRBV30 to TRBJ1-1; no clear D. V lost 5 bases and J lost 4, with 11 bases in between. The CDR3 has 12 amino acids. CDR1 is GTSNPN, CDR2 SVGIG, per germline (reference sequence). The CDR3 spells CAWGQASTEAFF. CDR3 in DNA: TGTGCCTGGGGCCAGGCTTCCACTGAAGCTTTCTTT.

This clone was picked up a small number of times. This rearrangement joins TRBV6-5 to TRBJ2-5; 10 nucleotides line up with TRBD2. Germline V CDR1 and CDR2: MNHEY, SVGAGI. The CDR3 covers 15 residues. V gave up 5 bases and J gave up 7 bases; unmatched junction bases: 10. CDR3 residues: CASSPGSGGAWTQYF. CDR3 nucleotides: TGTGCCAGCAGTCCCGGCAGCGGGGGGGCTTGGACCCAGTACTTC.

This chain links TRBV25-1 with TRBJ2-7; 8 bases agree with TRBD1. Germline-derived CDR1 and CDR2 are MGHDK and SYGVNS. J was trimmed by 4 bases and V by 2 bases; bases with no gene match: 7. This CDR3 spans 15 amino acids. This chain's CDR3 is CASSETADRGYEQYF. In nucleotides, the CDR3 is TGTGCCAGCAGTGAAACCGCCGACAGGGGTTACGAGCAGTACTTC.

The chain has TRBV6-6 and TRBJ1-2, with 7 bases aligning to TRBD1. Per germline, CDR1 MNHNY and CDR2 SVGAGI (reference sequence). After removal of 6 bases from V and 2 bases from J, the junction contained 6 bases not matched to a gene. The CDR3 contains 14 residues. In nucleotides, the CDR3 is TGTGCCAGCAGAGCGACAGGGTTGAACTATGGCTACACCTTC. This gives the protein CASRATGLNYGYTF.

The chain carries TRBV6-5 and TRBJ1-5; possible D gene TRBD1, 5 bases. The V end lost 5 bases, the J end lost 5 bases, and 13 bases lay between the germline ends. This CDR3 spans 14 amino acids. CDR1 and CDR2 (germline): MNHEY, SVGAGI. For the CDR3, the DNA is TGTGCCAGCAGTGAGCAGGGTAAGGATCAGCCCCAGCATTTT. Translation gives CASSEQGKDQPQHF.

This sequence joins TRBV6-1 and TRBJ1-3, with a tentative D call TRBD1 (5 bases). Germline V gene data show CDR1 as MNHNS and CDR2 as SASEGT. There are 15 residues in the CDR3. The V end was cut by 8 bases, the J end by 1 base, with 15 bases between. DNA of the CDR3: TGTGCCAGCCGCGCTCAGGGTCCGTCTGGAAACACCATATATTTT. Its protein is CASRAQGPSGNTIYF.

This clone was found a few times. The V gene is TRBV5-1, the J gene TRBJ1-1; 8 bases fit TRBD1. Germline CDR1 is SGHRS and CDR2 is YFSETQ. The CDR3 length is 12 residues. The V and J ends lost 4 bases and 6 bases, in that order; junction bases with no gene match: 2. The CDR3 protein is CASSPTGAEAFF. The CDR3 coding sequence is TGCGCCAGCAGCCCGACAGGGGCTGAAGCTTTCTTT.

J is TRBJ2-3 and V is TRBV5-6; D not resolved. The CDR3 has 13 amino acids. The V and J ends lost 4 bases and 0 bases respectively, with 6 bases between them. The germline V gene has CDR1 SGHDT and CDR2 YYEEEE. CDR3: CASSRDSTDTQYF. The CDR3 nucleotides read TGTGCCAGCAGCCGAGATAGCACAGATACGCAGTATTTT.

In its sample, this clone was seen once. The rearrangement uses TRBV11-2 and TRBJ2-2; 7 bases fit TRBD2. The J segment lost 5 bases and the V segment lost 4 bases, leaving 7 bases of the junction unmatched. Per the germline V gene, CDR1 is SGHAT and CDR2 is FQNNGV. The CDR3 is made up of 15 amino acids. The CDR3 DNA follows: TGTGCCAGCAGCTATACGGGGGGACCAACCGGGGAGCTGTTTTTT. Protein sequence: CASSYTGGPTGELFF. Using reference TRBV11-2 and TRBJ2-2 for the parts outside the CDR3, the full variable domain is EAGVAQSPRYKIIEKRQSVAFWCNPISGHATLYWYQQILGQGPKLLIQFQNNGVVDDSQLPKDRFSAERLKGVDSTLKIQPAKLEDSAVYLCASSYTGGPTGELFFGEGSRLTVL.

V is TRBV16 and J is TRBJ2-1, with 7 bases aligning to TRBD2. With 0 bases clipped from V and 7 bases from J, the junction kept 9 bases outside the gene matches. The CDR3 has 16 amino acids. CDR1 and CDR2 from the germline V gene are KGHSY and FQNENV. CDR3 nucleotides: TGTGCCAGCAGCCAATCCCCGGGGGGTAAGGTAAATGAGCAGTTCTTC. Translating it yields CASSQSPGGKVNEQFF.

The rearrangement uses TRBV9 and TRBJ1-2, with 9 bases lining up with TRBD1. V shed 3 bases, J shed 7 bases, and the junction held 7 bases outside the gene matches. This CDR3 spans 14 amino acids. Germline values: CDR1 SGDLS, CDR2 YYNGEE. Written as DNA, the CDR3 is TGTGCCAGCAGCGCACAGGGGGCATCGGTTGGCTACACCTTC. It yields the protein CASSAQGASVGYTF.

J is TRBJ2-7 and V is TRBV6-5; 8 bases line up with TRBD1. V dropped 7 bases and J dropped 3; count of bases not matched to a gene: 8. Germline-derived CDR1 and CDR2 are MNHEY and SVGAGI. The CDR3 sequence is 14 residues long. CDR3 region: CASNRQGRNYEQYF. The CDR3 DNA sequence: TGTGCCAGCAACAGACAGGGGCGGAACTACGAGCAGTACTTC.

This sequence joins TRBV14 and TRBJ1-1; D might be TRBD1 (6 bases). Trimming removed 7 bases from V and 4 bases from J, with 13 bases in between. The germline gives CDR1 SGHDN, CDR2 FVKESK. The CDR3 loop spans 13 amino acids. Here the CDR3 DNA reads TGTGCCAGCAACCCGACAGGTGTCACTGAAGCTTTCTTT. Residues: CASNPTGVTEAFF.

The chain carries TRBV29-1 and TRBJ1-2, with D unclear. Germline CDR1 SQVTM, CDR2 ANQGSEA. The CDR3 covers 12 residues. Deletions cut 3 bases from V and 6 bases from J, with 11 bases between. Written as DNA, the CDR3 is TGCAGCGTTGACCGTGGTCGGGATGGCTACACCTTC. Protein product: CSVDRGRDGYTF.

The chain combines TRBV18 with TRBJ1-4, with a tentative D call TRBD1 (6 bases). Germline V CDR1 and CDR2: KGHSH, LQKENI. The CDR3 covers 14 residues. V dropped 3 bases and J dropped 7 bases, with 12 bases sitting between them. CDR3 in DNA: TGTGCCAGCTCACCGGACAGTCGGGGTGAAAAACTGTTTTTT. It yields the protein CASSPDSRGEKLFF.

V and J are TRBV6-1 and TRBJ2-4; the D gene is possibly TRBD2 (5 bases). In germline, CDR1 is MNHNS, CDR2 SASEGT. The CDR3 is 15 amino acids. V was shortened by 2 bases and J by 0 bases, with 8 bases between the two germline ends. CDR3 in DNA: TGTGCCAGCAGTGAATGGGGAGAAGCCAAAAACATTCAGTACTTC. Translating it yields CASSEWGEAKNIQYF.

This clone was recorded only once. V gene TRBV7-2 combines with J gene TRBJ1-5, with 7 bases identical to TRBD1. The CDR3 is 15 residues long. The germline gives CDR1 SGHTA, CDR2 FQGNSA. J gave up 5 bases and V 0 bases, and 4 bases lay outside the gene matches. CDR3 sequence reads: CASSLAARGDQPQHF. In DNA, the CDR3 is TGTGCCAGCAGCTTAGCGGCCAGGGGGGATCAGCCCCAGCATTTT. Using reference TRBV7-2 and TRBJ1-5 for the parts outside the CDR3, the full variable domain is GAGVSQSPSNKVTEKGKDVELRCDPISGHTALYWYRQSLGQGLEFLIYFQGNSAPDKSGLPSDRFSAERTGGSVSTLTIQRTQQEDSAVYLCASSLAARGDQPQHFGDGTRLSIL.

The chain combines TRBV5-4 with TRBJ2-7; a weak D match, TRBD2 (6 bases). The V end was cut by 4 bases, the J end by 2 bases, with 16 bases between. This CDR3 is 15 amino acids long. Germline V lookup: CDR1 SGHNT, CDR2 YYREEE (reference sequence). CDR3 in amino acids: CASSPLRGEPYEQYF. Here the CDR3 DNA reads TGTGCCAGCAGCCCCCTGCGGGGAGAACCCTACGAGCAGTACTTC.

This clone was observed once. The chain uses TRBV11-1 and TRBJ2-2; a possible D gene is TRBD1 (6 bases). Between the trimmed V and J ends, which lost 2 bases and 2 bases, there was a span of 12 bases. Germline-derived CDR1 and CDR2 are SGHAT and FQDESV (reference sequence). The CDR3 is 16 amino acids. The CDR3 loop reads CASSLRAGVNTGELFF. In DNA form, the CDR3 reads TGTGCCAGCAGCTTAAGGGCAGGGGTTAACACCGGGGAGCTGTTTTTT.

V is TRBV19 and J is TRBJ2-2, with D possibly TRBD2 on 6 matching bases. V lost 5 bases to trimming and J lost 2 bases, with 12 bases between them. CDR3 length: 15 residues. From germline, CDR1 is LNHDA and CDR2 SQIVND (reference sequence). The CDR3 sequence is CASSSPGVNTGELFF. DNA of the CDR3: TGTGCCAGTAGTTCTCCGGGAGTTAACACCGGGGAGCTGTTTTTT. The complete variable domain, with remaining parts taken from reference TRBV19 and TRBJ2-2, reads DGGITQSPKYLFRKEGQNVTLSCEQNLNHDAMYWYRQDPGQGLRLIYYSQIVNDFQKGDIAEGYSVSREKKESFPLTVTSAQKNPTAFYLCASSSPGVNTGELFFGEGSRLTVL.

The chain is built from TRBV5-6 and TRBJ1-4; tentative D call: TRBD1 (6 bases). Germline-derived CDR1 and CDR2 are SGHDT and YYEEEE. The CDR3 loop spans 16 amino acids. The V end was cut by 1 base, the J end by 8 bases, with 18 bases between. The CDR3 reads CASSLTSQGRWEKLFF. The DNA for the CDR3 is TGTGCCAGCAGCTTGACCTCACAGGGACGGTGGGAAAAACTGTTTTTT.